The 17 T cell receptor beta chains listed next were all sequenced from one sample in a study of shared clonotypes between healthy human individuals (dated by TCRdb to 2018 to 2020). Library creation used the immunoSEQ multiplex PCR assay. TCRdb provides this immuneACCESS table in a form limited to in-frame rearrangements. Some clones are lacking; in checked studies, under half of them reflect an unresolved V gene, and why the rest are absent is not known. The table for this sample lists millions of clones; about 95% of them were counted only once. 0.85% to 1.3% of the sample belongs to the ten largest clones. CD8 naive samples were obtained by positive selection for CCR7 among CD45RO-negative cells, yielding a CD45RA+CCR7+ population from which TemRA cells were excluded. The sample taken for sequencing was naive CD8+ T cells sorted from blood. The cell subset or site tag for this specimen amounts to: CD45RA+CCR7+. These receptors came from a man younger than 30 in good health.

As for this clone: At one end the junction does not follow the germline gene, possibly because of a read error. This chain links TRBV10-3 with TRBJ2-2; D ambiguous. CDR1 ENHRY and CDR2 SYGVKD come from the germline V gene. There are 15 residues in the CDR3. The CDR3 region is CAISEYEANTGELFF. DNA for the CDR3: TGTGCCATCAGCGAGTATGAGGCAAACACCGGGGAGCTGTTTTTT.

Written as DNA, the CDR3 is TGTGCCAGCAGTGATGAGGGGTGGCAGCCCCAGCATTTT. Translating gives CASSDEGWQPQHF. This sequence joins TRBV2 and TRBJ1-5; weak D call: TRBD1 (5 bases). V was shortened by 3 bases and J by 7 bases, with 10 bases between the two germline ends. The CDR3 loop spans 13 amino acids. CDR1 and CDR2 from the germline V gene are SNHLY and FYNNEI.

This clone was seen only once. The same CDR3 arises from other DNA sequences in this sample as well. V is TRBV7-9 and J is TRBJ1-1; D perhaps matches TRBD1 (5 bases). Germline CDR1 reads SEHNR; CDR2 reads FQNEAQ (reference sequence). This CDR3 has 12 residues. Trimming pared 8 bases from V and 0 bases from J, leaving 7 bases between. As DNA, the CDR3 is TGTGCCAGCGGGGGAGTGAACACTGAAGCTTTCTTT. This encodes CASGGVNTEAFF.

V usage is TRBV9 and J usage is TRBJ1-2, with unresolved D. Germline V lookup: CDR1 SGDLS, CDR2 YYNGEE. The V gene lost 0 bases and the J gene lost 7 bases, with 10 bases spanning the gap. CDR3 length: 13 amino acids. The CDR3 protein is CASSVEGESGYTF. DNA for the CDR3: TGTGCCAGCAGCGTAGAAGGAGAATCTGGCTACACCTTC.

Note on this clone: Distinct nucleotide sequences in the sample also encode this CDR3. The chain employs TRBV19 and TRBJ2-7; 9 bases match TRBD1. Germline lookup yields CDR1 LNHDA and CDR2 SQIVND (reference sequence). J lost 2 bases, V lost 4 bases, and 3 bases had no gene match. The length of the CDR3 is 14 residues. The CDR3 spells CASSNRDRAYEQYF. The CDR3 nucleotides read TGTGCCAGTAGTAACCGGGACAGGGCCTACGAGCAGTACTTC.

The rearrangement joins TRBV7-2 to TRBJ2-2; D possibly corresponds to TRBD1 (5 bases). With 5 bases removed from V and 5 bases from J, the gap between germline ends came to 6 bases. CDR3 length: 12 residues. Germline CDR1 reads SGHTA; CDR2 reads FQGNSA. The chain's CDR3 is CASSPGTGELFF. The CDR3 nucleotides read TGTGCCAGCAGCCCAGGGACCGGGGAGCTGTTTTTT.

This clone was counted a few times. This chain links TRBV4-3 with TRBJ1-6; the D gene is possibly TRBD1 (5 bases). Germline V gives CDR1 LGHNA, CDR2 YSLEER. V lost 4 bases to trimming and J lost 8 bases, with 12 bases between them. The length of the CDR3 is 14 residues. CDR3 amino acids: CASSPGIGDSPLHF. CDR3 coding DNA: TGCGCCAGCAGCCCAGGGATAGGGGATTCACCCCTCCACTTT.

This clone has only one observation. The chain employs TRBV4-3 and TRBJ2-1, with TRBD2 matching over 9 bases. The CDR3 totals 18 residues. Germline V gene data show CDR1 as LGHNA and CDR2 as YSLEER. V shed 1 base and J 4 bases; nucleotides not matched to a gene: 11. The CDR3 nucleotides are TGCGCCAGCAGCCAAGGCGGGGGTAATCTAGCGGGGTACAATGAGCAGTTCTTC. Its translation: CASSQGGGNLAGYNEQFF.

The chain uses TRBV5-1 and TRBJ2-3, with D tentatively TRBD2 (5 bases). The V gene's germline CDR1 is SGHRS and CDR2 YFSETQ. With 3 bases removed from V and 6 bases from J, the gap between germline ends came to 14 bases. This CDR3 contains 14 residues. The CDR3 region has the DNA TGCGCCAGCAGCTACAATACTAGAACCGATACGCAGTATTTT. It translates to CASSYNTRTDTQYF.

V is TRBV19 and J is TRBJ1-5, with 9 nucleotides matching TRBD1. CDR1 is LNHDA, CDR2 SQIVND, per germline (reference sequence). The V gene end was trimmed by 5 bases and the J gene end by 6 bases; junction bases not matched to a gene: 5. There are 14 residues in the CDR3. CDR3 sequence: CASSPGQGLQPQHF. In nucleotides, the CDR3 is TGTGCCAGTAGTCCGGGACAGGGTCTTCAGCCCCAGCATTTT. The full variable domain, its missing parts supplied by reference TRBV19 and TRBJ1-5, is DGGITQSPKYLFRKEGQNVTLSCEQNLNHDAMYWYRQDPGQGLRLIYYSQIVNDFQKGDIAEGYSVSREKKESFPLTVTSAQKNPTAFYLCASSPGQGLQPQHFGDGTRLSIL.

The V call is TRBV18, the J call TRBJ1-6; D is perhaps TRBD1 (6 bases). The CDR3 has 15 residues. The V end was cut by 0 bases, the J end by 7 bases, with 10 bases between. Germline CDR1 reads KGHSH; CDR2 reads LQKENI. CDR3 in amino acids: CASSPPEGGNSPLHF. The CDR3, as DNA: TGTGCCAGCTCACCACCGGAAGGGGGGAATTCACCCCTCCACTTT.

This clone occurred once. The chain recombines TRBV7-9 with TRBJ1-1; D perhaps matches TRBD1 (6 bases). The CDR3 totals 14 residues. Trimming removed 6 bases at V and 6 bases at J, with 17 bases between. Germline V gene lookup returns CDR1 SEHNR and CDR2 FQNEAQ (reference sequence). The CDR3 loop reads CASRGATGDAEAFF. CDR3 sequence (DNA): TGTGCCAGCAGGGGGGCCACGGGTGACGCTGAAGCTTTCTTT.

This clone was seen only once. The chain has TRBV21-1 and TRBJ2-7. TRBV21-1 is recorded as a pseudogene. The CDR3 contains 15 residues. The chain's CDR3 is CASSKGRGRSHEQYF. CDR3 nucleotide sequence: TGTGCCAGCAGCAAAGGCCGGGGCAGGTCCCACGAGCAGTACTTC.

Here the CDR3 DNA reads TGCGCCAGCAGCCAAGATAGGGGGAGTGCCTACAATGAGCAGTTCTTC. This gives the protein CASSQDRGSAYNEQFF. This chain uses TRBV4-3 with TRBJ2-1; weak D call: TRBD1 (6 bases). Germline assignment: CDR1 LGHNA and CDR2 YSLEER. V lost 0 bases and J 2 bases, leaving 11 bases between the germline ends. The CDR3 extends over 16 amino acids.

This clone occurred a few times. The same CDR3 arises from other DNA sequences in this sample as well. This chain connects TRBV6-1 to TRBJ2-2; no clear D. This CDR3 comprises 11 residues. Germline V gene data show CDR1 as MNHNS and CDR2 as SASEGT. V shed 2 bases and J shed 8 bases, with 3 bases lying between them. Written as DNA, the CDR3 is TGTGCCAGCAGTGAATCGGGGGAGCTGTTTTTT. It codes for CASSESGELFF.

V gene TRBV4-2 combines with J gene TRBJ2-3; the D is unclear. The CDR3 sequence is 17 residues long. In germline, CDR1 is LGHNA, CDR2 YNFKEQ. V was pared by 3 bases and J by 0 bases, with 16 bases between. CDR3 in amino acids: CASSQARLDGSTDTQYF. In DNA, the CDR3 is TGTGCCAGCAGCCAGGCTCGATTGGACGGGAGCACAGATACGCAGTATTTT.

The chain carries TRBV27 and TRBJ1-1, with D possibly matching TRBD1 (5 bases). The CDR3 covers 17 residues. The germline gives CDR1 MNHEY, CDR2 SMNVEV (reference sequence). V was trimmed by 4 bases and J by 2 bases, leaving 20 bases between them. CDR3 in DNA: TGTGCCAGCAGTTCAATGGGGGTGGAGGGAATAAACACTGAAGCTTTCTTT. This gives the protein CASSSMGVEGINTEAFF.